This is a list of T cell receptor beta chains from one sample in a study of T-cell memory formation after mild COVID-19. TCRdb redid the calling of the 5' RACE reads with MiXCR, one entry per CDR3 protein. The table lists roughly 110,000 distinct CDR3 sequences, around 15% of them singletons. The sample taken for sequencing was PBMCs or a T cell subset sorted from them (not recorded which). The receptors derive from a young man who had mild COVID-19 (a few samples of this study predate the infection). Cell type and time point are not known. Both conserved end residues are part of each CDR3. The order of the fields is clone size, D gene, J gene, V gene, CDR3 DNA, CDR3 protein. The D gene is left open where the match is weak. Expanded clones are given a class, and other clones once, few, many or no size at all.

clone size: -
D gene: -
J gene: TRBJ2-2
V gene: TRBV11-2
CDR3 DNA: TGTGCCAGCAGGCCCACGAGGGCTCTTAACACCGGGGAGCTGTTTTTT
CDR3 protein: CASRPTRALNTGELFF

clone size: -
D gene: TRBD2
J gene: TRBJ2-1
V gene: TRBV19
CDR3 DNA: TGTGCCAGCCGGGGACTAGCGGGGTACAATGAGCAGTTCTTC
CDR3 protein: CASRGLAGYNEQFF

clone size: -
D gene: -
J gene: TRBJ2-3
V gene: TRBV9
CDR3 DNA: TGTGCCAGCAGCGTAGGAGGGGGACTCCCCGATACGCAGTATTTT
CDR3 protein: CASSVGGGLPDTQYF

clone size: -
D gene: -
J gene: TRBJ1-6
V gene: TRBV5-1
CDR3 DNA: TGCGCCAGCAGCGTAGACAGAGGTTCACCCCTCCACTTT
CDR3 protein: CASSVDRGSPLHF

clone size: few
D gene: -
J gene: TRBJ1-1
V gene: TRBV3-1
CDR3 DNA: TGTGCCAGCAGTCCCGCGGGGTGGACTGAAGCTTTCTTT
CDR3 protein: CASSPAGWTEAFF

clone size: few
D gene: TRBD1
J gene: TRBJ2-2
V gene: TRBV7-3
CDR3 DNA: TGTGCCAGCAGCTTATGGGGGACAGGGACCGGGGAGCTGTTTTTT
CDR3 protein: CASSLWGTGTGELFF

clone size: few
D gene: -
J gene: TRBJ1-1
V gene: TRBV29-1
CDR3 DNA: TGCAGCGTTGAAGATACTTTTATCCCTGCCGCTTTCTTT
CDR3 protein: CSVEDTFIPAAFF

clone size: few
D gene: -
J gene: TRBJ2-1
V gene: TRBV4-1
CDR3 DNA: TGCGCCAGCAGCCAAGCCGGGGGGCTTGAGCAGTTCTTC
CDR3 protein: CASSQAGGLEQFF

clone size: many
D gene: -
J gene: TRBJ2-3
V gene: TRBV6-5
CDR3 DNA: TGTGCCAGCGCGCTTAGCGGCTCCGACGGGGATACGCAGTATTTT
CDR3 protein: CASALSGSDGDTQYF

clone size: few
D gene: TRBD1
J gene: TRBJ2-7
V gene: TRBV7-2
CDR3 DNA: TGTGCCAGCAGCTCCGGGACAGGGGTCCACGAGCAGTACTTC
CDR3 protein: CASSSGTGVHEQYF

clone size: few
D gene: -
J gene: TRBJ2-1
V gene: TRBV5-1
CDR3 DNA: TGCGCCAGCAGTGATAGGGCGGGGGCTGAGCAGTTCTTC
CDR3 protein: CASSDRAGAEQFF

clone size: -
D gene: -
J gene: TRBJ2-1
V gene: TRBV18
CDR3 DNA: TGTGCCAGCTCACCACCAGGGGGGGAGAAATACAATGAGCAGTTCTTC
CDR3 protein: CASSPPGGEKYNEQFF

clone size: -
D gene: -
J gene: TRBJ1-5
V gene: TRBV6-5
CDR3 DNA: TGTGCCAGCAGCCCACAAGGCGGCAATCAGCCCCAGCATTTT
CDR3 protein: CASSPQGGNQPQHF

clone size: -
D gene: -
J gene: TRBJ2-7
V gene: TRBV12-3/TRBV12-4
CDR3 DNA: TGTGCCAGCAGCCCACAAGACAGGCCCTACTACGAGCAGTACTTC
CDR3 protein: CASSPQDRPYYEQYF

clone size: -
D gene: -
J gene: TRBJ1-5
V gene: TRBV6-5
CDR3 DNA: TGTGCCAGCACCCCGGGGGGTATCGGGCAGCCCCAGCATTTT
CDR3 protein: CASTPGGIGQPQHF

clone size: -
D gene: TRBD1
J gene: TRBJ2-5
V gene: TRBV5-1
CDR3 DNA: TGCGCCAGCGGCCTACAGGGGTGGGAGACCCAGTACTTC
CDR3 protein: CASGLQGWETQYF